This T cell receptor beta chain comes out of a study of T cells in Graves' hyperthyroidism and ophthalmopathy (dated by TCRdb to the late 2010s). General notes on the study: Peripheral blood was sampled at the time of initial diagnosis, prior to any treatment. TCR V-J signatures able to tell the groups apart were searched for in a discovery cohort of approximately 95 patients, of whom 43 had Graves' ophthalmopathy and 55 to 65 had stable Graves' hyperthyroidism. An independent validation cohort of under 20 hyperthyroidism patients and approximately 16 patients who later progressed to ophthalmopathy tested prospective prediction of ophthalmopathy. For training and testing, the 100 or so patients in the discovery cohort were randomly divided in a 7:3 ratio. In addition, the study compared T-cell repertoires in thyroid tissue and in blood from over 5 Graves' hyperthyroidism patients. Following sampling, methimazole starting at 30 mg daily was given to hyperthyroidism patients, and high-dose intravenous methylprednisolone was given to ophthalmopathy patients. TCR Vbeta CDR3 sequencing of fewer than 150 peripheral blood samples (about 45 ophthalmopathy, 75 or so hyperthyroidism and roughly 17 progressor patients) is reported in the paper.

V trim: 6 bases; J trim: 4 bases; unmatched bases: 10. The cysteine opens and the phenylalanine closes a CDR3 of 15 amino acids. Only CDR3 DNA is held: 45 bases, read in frame from base 1. Looking up the germline V gene yields CDR1 MDHEN and CDR2 SYDVKM. Paper-wide results and their limitations: Sample size was not statistically predetermined, and investigators were not blinded to group allocation. A 13 V-J signature model separated ophthalmopathy from stable hyperthyroidism, with 87.88% sensitivity and around 84% specificity in cross-validation and 80%/75% in testing. Most expanded thyroid clonotypes (frequency above 0.001) were also detected in blood, suggesting blood repertoires may reflect thyroid immune responses. During validation, the model predicted progression to ophthalmopathy a median of roughly six months ahead of onset, with almost 71% sensitivity and around 72% specificity.

The TCR beta CDR3 regions were amplified from RNA transcripts. The TCR CDR3 was subjected to a first round of RT-PCR using the HTBI primer set and the Qiagen OneStep RT-PCR kit. Libraries were constructed in a second round of multiplex PCR, after which size selection and purification were performed. Libraries were sequenced paired-end with 100 bp reads on an Illumina HiSeq2000. The study's own analysis went as follows. SOAPnuke was used to process the raw data, throwing out any read that contained adapters or uncalled bases, had a mean Phred below 15, or lacked an exact constant-primer or identifier match. COPE v1.2.5 was used to merge high-quality paired reads, and clonotypes were defined as unique nucleotide sequences. MiTCR v1.1 was used to align the clonotypes against IMGT TRBV, TRBD and TRBJ reference segments. Only V-J combinations with frequency above 0.0001, covering about 99% of repertoires, were analysed. The TCS score was defined as the ratio of F50 (clonal expansion) to E x V (chaos), calculated using BLOSUM62-based TCRdist between CDR3 peptides within each V-J. Welch's t-statistics and random forest reduced approximately 520 V-J features to roughly 13, which were used in a naive Bayes classifier (R e1071). Using fastp trimming at Q25 and MiXCR clonotype assembly, TCRdb reanalyzed the public sequencing data and kept in-frame beta chains. Rows matching on CDR3 protein sequence are summarized as one entry with the most common DNA and genes. The V and J calls reflect TCRdb's pipeline rather than the authors' work. The sample profile shows under 200,000 distinct CDR3 sequences; approximately 9% of them were found once. The leading ten clones occupy about 20% of the sample.

At least ten counts were recorded for this clonotype. What this receptor recognizes is not known. No much larger clonotype is one base removed from it; base qualities were not supplied. Hyperthyroidism patients were newly diagnosed, with disease duration under 2 months, and aged 18 to 65 years. The study excluded patients with uncontrolled infections, other autoimmune diseases, pregnancy or lactation. Diagnoses were established on the basis of clinical symptoms, serum thyroxine and TRAb, thyroid ultrasound, and orbital computed tomography. Blood from progressor patients was drawn when they were first diagnosed with hyperthyroidism, before any ophthalmopathy symptoms appeared. Ficoll-Paque density gradient centrifugation was used to isolate PBMCs from about 10 ml of fresh peripheral blood. Progressor patients were defined as those initially diagnosed with Graves' hyperthyroidism in whom ophthalmopathy developed during follow-up. Total RNA was extracted with Trizol reagent, and quality was checked on an Agilent 2100 Bioanalyzer.

The sequenced sample consisted of blood. The rearranged segments are TRBV28 and TRBJ1-2, and 8 bases in between align with TRBD1. The sequence was collected from a woman under 30 with Graves' hyperthyroidism that later progressed to Graves' ophthalmopathy. The CDR3 region reads CASSYTGGVGYGYTF. The nucleotides are TGTGCCAGCAGCTACACAGGGGGGGTTGGCTATGGCTACACCTTC.